This passage covers 18 T cell receptor beta chains from one sample sequenced in a study of coeliac disease. Here immunoSEQ multiplex PCR was the method, and the copy in TCRdb shows in-frame clones only, minus some. Among 5,000 or so clones listed, roughly 72% were seen once. Sequencing was carried out using lymphocytes from the gut lamina propria. The receptors were gathered from a man aged 18-30 years with celiac disease on a gluten-free diet.

The chain couples TRBV28 to TRBJ2-6; 8 positions agree with TRBD2. CDR1 and CDR2 from the germline V gene are MDHEN and SYDVKM. Trimming took 5 bases from V and 0 from J; bases not matched to a gene: 3. The CDR3 has 16 amino acids. The DNA for the CDR3 is TGTGCCAGCAGTACGGGGGGGGTCTCTGGGGCCAACGTCCTGACTTTC. Protein: CASSTGGVSGANVLTF.

J is TRBJ1-2 and V is TRBV15; D call uncertain. V dropped 5 bases and J dropped 4 bases, with 23 bases sitting between them. CDR1 LNHNV and CDR2 YYDKDF come from the germline V gene (reference sequence). The CDR3 consists of 17 residues. The CDR3 region is CATSDYGGCGKTYGYTF. CDR3 nucleotide sequence: TGTGCCACCAGCGATTATGGAGGGTGTGGAAAGACCTATGGCTACACCTTC. The full variable domain, in which reference TRBV15 and TRBJ1-2 provide the parts outside the CDR3, is DAMVIQNPRYQVTQFGKPVTLSCSQTLNHNVMYWYQQKSSQAPKLLFHYYDKDFNNEADTPDNFQSRRPNTSFCFLDIRSPGLGDTAMYLCATSDYGGCGKTYGYTFGSGTRLTVV.

This clone was found a few times. The CDR3 spells CAGSGQFGEEKLFF. The CDR3 region has the DNA TGTGCCGGCTCCGGTCAGTTCGGGGAAGAAAAACTGTTTTTT. V is TRBV7-9 and J is TRBJ1-4, with D uncertain. The germline V gene has CDR1 SEHNR and CDR2 FQNEAQ (reference sequence). V was shortened by 11 bases and J by 8 bases, with 21 bases between the two germline ends. The CDR3 loop spans 14 amino acids.

The chain combines TRBV5-4 with TRBJ1-4, with 7 bases that match TRBD1. V shed 2 bases, J shed 8 bases, and the junction held 12 bases outside the gene matches. CDR3 length: 16 residues. Germline V gives CDR1 SGHNT, CDR2 YYREEE (reference sequence). The CDR3 loop is CASSFKLGQDREKLFF. CDR3 nucleotides: TGTGCCAGCAGCTTCAAACTAGGACAGGATCGGGAAAAACTGTTTTTT.

The genes are TRBV18 and TRBJ2-1; the match to TRBD1 covers 10 bases. The CDR3 is made up of 15 amino acids. Trimming at V came to 5 bases and at J to 6 bases, leaving 7 bases not matched to a gene. CDR1 is KGHSH and CDR2 is LQKENI in the germline V gene. CDR3 amino acids: CASSSGQGRVNEQFF. The CDR3 DNA is TGTGCCAGCTCATCGGGACAGGGGCGCGTCAATGAGCAGTTCTTC.

The genes are TRBV7-2 and TRBJ1-3, with a tentative D call TRBD1 (6 bases). CDR3 size: 16 residues. V lost 3 bases and J lost 0, with 12 bases in between. Germline assignment: CDR1 SGHTA and CDR2 FQGNSA. For the CDR3, the DNA is TGTGCCAGCAGCTTTAATACAGGGATCTCTGGAAACACCATATATTTT. Translation: CASSFNTGISGNTIYF.

V and J are TRBV5-6 and TRBJ2-5; TRBD1 agrees at 11 bases. The J call may be mistaken, given a closer DNA end match to TRBJ2-7. In germline, CDR1 is SGHDT, CDR2 YYEEEE. The CDR3 contains 15 residues. CDR3 amino acids: CASRKPGQGAYEQYF. CDR3 DNA: TGTGCCAGCAGGAAACCGGGACAGGGGGCCTACGAGCAGTACTTC.

The gene calls are TRBV7-3 and TRBJ1-1; D may be TRBD1 (6 bases). Between the trimmed V and J ends, which lost 4 bases and 3 bases, there was a span of 15 bases. Germline lookup yields CDR1 SGHTA and CDR2 FQGTGA. This CDR3 has 15 amino acids. CDR3 region: CASSSQGIAYTEAFF. The CDR3 DNA follows: TGTGCCAGCAGCTCACAGGGAATTGCGTACACTGAAGCTTTCTTT.

V is TRBV10-3 and J is TRBJ2-7; D remains ambiguous. This CDR3 is 12 amino acids long. The V end was cut by 0 bases, the J end by 4 bases, with 4 bases between. The germline V gene encodes CDR1 ENHRY and CDR2 SYGVKD. CDR3 region: CAISESSYEQYF. DNA of the CDR3: TGTGCCATCAGTGAGTCGTCTTACGAGCAGTACTTC.

The chain couples TRBV5-4 to TRBJ1-5, with no clear D. This CDR3 contains 10 residues. Trimming stripped 10 bases from V and 7 bases from J, with 9 bases between. Germline V gene data show CDR1 as SGHNT and CDR2 as YYREEE (reference sequence). CDR3 nucleotides: TGTGCCCGGGAGAGCCAGCCCCAGCATTTT. As protein: CARESQPQHF.

The CDR3 sequence is CASSFTGTGTGEQYF. The CDR3 DNA follows: TGTGCCAGCAGCTTTACCGGGACAGGGACGGGGGAGCAGTACTTC. This chain uses TRBV5-6 with TRBJ2-7; 9 nucleotides agree with TRBD1. V shed 2 bases and J 7 bases; nucleotides not matched to a gene: 10. Germline V gene lookup returns CDR1 SGHDT and CDR2 YYEEEE. The CDR3 is 15 amino acids.

This chain connects TRBV7-2 to TRBJ2-3, with TRBD1 as a possible D gene (5 bases). Germline CDR1 is SGHTA and CDR2 is FQGNSA. The CDR3 loop spans 15 amino acids. V lost 3 bases and J 4 bases, leaving 14 bases between the germline ends. CDR3 protein: CASSLDQGSADTQYF. The CDR3 nucleotides read TGTGCCAGCAGCTTGGATCAGGGTTCGGCAGATACGCAGTATTTT. The complete variable domain, with remaining parts taken from reference TRBV7-2 and TRBJ2-3, reads GAGVSQSPSNKVTEKGKDVELRCDPISGHTALYWYRQSLGQGLEFLIYFQGNSAPDKSGLPSDRFSAERTGGSVSTLTIQRTQQEDSAVYLCASSLDQGSADTQYFGPGTRLTVL.

The CDR3 sequence: CASSQDQPGQYGYTF. DNA for the CDR3: TGTGCCAGCAGCCAAGATCAACCGGGACAGTATGGCTACACCTTC. This chain links TRBV4-2 with TRBJ1-2; TRBD1 matches 7 bases. CDR3 size: 15 residues. Germline lookup yields CDR1 LGHNA and CDR2 YNFKEQ. V lost 0 bases and J lost 5; bases outside the gene matches: 6.

The V call is TRBV11-2, the J call TRBJ2-7; no firm D call. In germline, CDR1 is SGHAT, CDR2 FQNNGV. Trimming cost V 0 bases and J 3 bases, with 12 bases left between them. The CDR3 contains 15 residues. This CDR3 reads CASSLDLSVVYEQYF. CDR3 bases: TGTGCCAGCAGCTTAGATCTATCGGTGGTCTACGAGCAGTACTTC.

The gene calls are TRBV6-5 and TRBJ1-2, with 8 positions matching TRBD1. The J segment lost 2 bases and the V segment lost 4 bases, leaving 3 bases of the junction unmatched. From germline, CDR1 is MNHEY and CDR2 SVGAGI. The CDR3 is 14 amino acids. The CDR3 bases are TGTGCCAGCAGTTTAGGACAGGGCAACTATGGCTACACCTTC. Its translation is CASSLGQGNYGYTF.

The chain has TRBV2 and TRBJ2-1; 11 nucleotides match TRBD1. The CDR3 runs 15 residues. CDR1 is SNHLY, CDR2 FYNNEI, per germline. V trimming: 6 bases; J trimming: 2 bases; junction bases outside the gene matches: 3. The CDR3 reads CASSADRGPYNEQFF. The CDR3 DNA reads TGTGCCAGCAGCGCGGACAGGGGGCCCTACAATGAGCAGTTCTTC.

The V gene is TRBV5-4, the J gene TRBJ2-5, with 9 bases lining up with TRBD2. The CDR3 totals 16 residues. Germline-derived CDR1 and CDR2 are SGHNT and YYREEE (reference sequence). V dropped 0 bases and J dropped 1; count of bases not matched to a gene: 4. This CDR3 reads CASSLGVAGAQETQYF. CDR3 nucleotides: TGTGCCAGCAGCTTGGGAGTAGCGGGGGCCCAAGAGACCCAGTACTTC.

The rearrangement uses TRBV7-2 and TRBJ1-2; possibly TRBD1 for D (5 bases). This CDR3 region has 15 residues. The V gene's germline CDR1 is SGHTA and CDR2 FQGNSA. V was trimmed by 8 bases and J by 7 bases, leaving 23 bases between them. CDR3 DNA: TGTGCCAGCGGGGGAGGGTGGGGGACGCCGGGTGGCTACACCTTC. Its protein product is CASGGGWGTPGGYTF.